These T cell receptor beta chains were read from a single sample in a study of T-cell reconstitution after alpha-beta-depleted transplantation in children. MiXCR, applied by TCRdb to the PCR reads, yields one record per CDR3 protein. This sample has some 460,000 distinct CDR3 sequences, with around 15% found just once. Sequenced here: PBMCs, mostly from graft donor cells, sampled 360 days after TCRalphabeta/CD19-depleted stem cell transplant. Source of these receptors: a boy less than two years old who had a stem cell transplant for Wiskott-Aldrich syndrome, so the T cells may come from the graft donor. Each CDR3 is given with its conserved first and last residue. D genes are given only for firm matches. Only some rows state a clone size, as once, few, many or a class for expanded clones.

clone_size j_call v_call d_call cdr3_aa cdr3_nt
. TRBJ2-1 TRBV5-1 . CASSLSWGGQWEQFF TGCGCCAGCAGCTTGTCTTGGGGGGGCCAATGGGAGCAGTTCTTC
. TRBJ2-3 TRBV12-3/TRBV12-4 TRBD2 CASRGLAGTADTQYF TGTGCCAGCAGGGGACTAGCGGGGACGGCAGATACGCAGTATTTT
. TRBJ2-1 TRBV4-1 TRBD2 CASSITLRTSGRTFSSYNEQFF TGCGCCAGCAGCATAACCCTTAGGACTAGCGGGAGGACCTTCAGCTCCTACAATGAGCAGTTCTTC
few TRBJ2-2 TRBV3-1 . CASRPAGFNTGELFF TGTGCCAGCAGGCCAGCCGGGTTTAACACCGGGGAGCTGTTTTTT
few TRBJ2-3 TRBV12-3/TRBV12-4 TRBD2 CASSLEGLAGLTDTQYF TGTGCCAGCAGTTTAGAGGGACTAGCGGGACTCACAGATACGCAGTATTTT
. TRBJ2-5 TRBV11-1 . CASSLPQYRTKTAFQETQYF TGTGCCAGCAGCCTCCCCCAATATCGAACCAAGACAGCTTTCCAAGAGACCCAGTACTTC
. TRBJ2-5 TRBV5-6 . CASSLVVGQETQYF TGTGCCAGCAGCTTGGTCGTGGGGCAAGAGACCCAGTACTTC
. TRBJ2-4 TRBV4-1 . CASSQTGKNIQYF TGCGCCAGCAGCCAAACAGGGAAAAACATTCAGTACTTC
. TRBJ2-3 TRBV30 . CAWSKRRSGQYF TGTGCCTGGAGTAAGAGGAGGAGTGGGCAGTATTTT
few TRBJ2-5 TRBV12-3/TRBV12-4 . CASSHRQLTQYF TGTGCCAGCAGTCACCGCCAGCTAACCCAGTACTTC
few TRBJ2-3 TRBV12-3/TRBV12-4 . CASSLGGGTTDTQYF TGTGCCAGCAGTTTAGGAGGGGGAACAACAGATACGCAGTATTTT
few TRBJ2-7 TRBV7-2 . CASSPPLAGVEQYF TGTGCCAGCAGCCCACCCCTGGCCGGGGTCGAGCAGTACTTC
. TRBJ2-7 TRBV7-9 . CASSLAGWDQYF TGTGCCAGCAGCTTAGCAGGTTGGGATCAGTACTTC
few TRBJ2-7 TRBV5-1 TRBD2 CASSKRGSGYEQYF TGCGCCAGCAGCAAGCGGGGATCGGGCTACGAGCAGTACTTC
. TRBJ1-1 TRBV5-1 TRBD1 CASSLAGQGSGAFF TGCGCCAGCAGCTTGGCGGGACAGGGTTCCGGAGCTTTCTTT
. TRBJ1-1 TRBV30 . CAWITPGQYTEAFF TGTGCCTGGATTACCCCGGGACAATACACTGAAGCTTTCTTT
. TRBJ2-3 TRBV24-1 . CATSPTGGYTDTQYF TGTGCCACCAGCCCGACGGGGGGCTACACAGATACGCAGTATTTT
few TRBJ1-2 TRBV7-9 . CASSLNRQDYGYTF TGTGCCAGCAGCTTGAACAGGCAAGACTATGGCTACACCTTC
. TRBJ2-3 TRBV11-2 . CASSLRGAGNPDTQYF TGTGCCAGCAGCTTGAGGGGGGCGGGAAACCCAGATACGCAGTATTTT
few TRBJ2-1 TRBV12-3/TRBV12-4 . CASSLYGSYNEQFF TGTGCCAGCAGTTTATATGGGAGCTACAATGAGCAGTTCTTC
. TRBJ2-5 TRBV20-1 . CSARPWDPRETQYF TGCAGTGCTAGACCATGGGACCCGCGGGAGACCCAGTACTTC
. TRBJ2-2 TRBV5-1 . CASSLVGSTGVLFF TGCGCCAGCAGCTTGGTGGGGAGCACCGGGGTGCTGTTTTTT